The 25 T cell receptor beta chains below come from one sample, sequenced in a study of blood T cell repertoires in COVID-19. TCRdb's copy holds only in-frame clones and misses some; the assay was immunoSEQ multiplex PCR. This sample has some 190,000 clones, with approximately 92% found just once. Sequencing was carried out using PBMCs or T cells enriched from blood (not recorded which). These receptors originate from a woman aged 40 to 55 with acute COVID-19.

The sample holds a few counts of this clone. V usage is TRBV30 and J usage is TRBJ2-2; D ambiguous. Germline CDR1 and CDR2: GTSNPN and SVGIG (reference sequence). Trimming pared 3 bases from V and 7 bases from J, leaving 12 bases between. The CDR3 covers 13 residues. The CDR3, as DNA: TGTGCCTGGAGCCCCTTATCAGTCGGGGAGCTGTTTTTT. It translates to CAWSPLSVGELFF.

This clone was counted once. The chain carries TRBV9 and TRBJ1-2; 8 positions match TRBD1. The CDR3 is 15 residues long. Per germline, CDR1 SGDLS and CDR2 YYNGEE. V gave up 0 bases and J gave up 3 bases; unmatched junction bases: 4. The CDR3 is CASSVVSQGDYGYTF. CDR3 nucleotides: TGTGCCAGCAGCGTAGTATCACAGGGGGACTATGGCTACACCTTC.

The rearrangement joins TRBV4-1 to TRBJ1-3; D unresolved. The CDR3 loop spans 15 amino acids. Germline CDR1 reads MGHRA; CDR2 reads YSYEKL. Trimming shortened V by 3 bases and J by 0 bases, and 9 bases separated the two germline ends. In DNA form, the CDR3 reads TGCGCCAGCAGCCACTACGGTGTCTCTGGAAACACCATATATTTT. Translated: CASSHYGVSGNTIYF.

This clone was seen ten or more times. This chain uses TRBV5-1 with TRBJ1-1, with 9 bases fitting TRBD1. CDR1 and CDR2 from the germline V gene are SGHRS and YFSETQ. There are 15 residues in the CDR3. V was clipped by 4 bases and J by 0 bases; unmatched bases: 4. The CDR3 reads CASSEGTGLNTEAFF. The CDR3, as DNA: TGCGCCAGCAGCGAAGGGACAGGGCTGAACACTGAAGCTTTCTTT.

Here the CDR3 DNA reads TGTGCCAGCAGTGATCCCCAGGGAGGTCCATCCTATGGCTACACCTTC. This encodes CASSDPQGGPSYGYTF. V and J are TRBV25-1 and TRBJ1-2; D may be TRBD1 (5 bases). The CDR3 loop spans 16 amino acids. V shed 3 bases and J shed 4 bases, with 18 bases lying between them. Germline V gives CDR1 MGHDK, CDR2 SYGVNS.

The V gene is TRBV10-1, the J gene TRBJ2-3, with 11 bases aligning to TRBD2. Germline V CDR1 and CDR2: WNHNN, SYGVQD (reference sequence). This CDR3 contains 16 residues. The ends lost 0 bases at V and 9 bases at J; junction bases unmatched: 8. The CDR3 here is CASSESDSGGAGTQYF. As DNA, the CDR3 is TGCGCCAGCAGTGAGTCGGATAGCGGGGGGGCGGGAACGCAGTATTTT.

V is TRBV18 and J is TRBJ2-3; weak D call: TRBD1 (6 bases). Germline V gene data show CDR1 as KGHSH and CDR2 as LQKENI. The CDR3 is 16 amino acids. V was pared by 2 bases and J by 0 bases, with 12 bases between. CDR3 loop: CASSPRTVSSTDTQYF. The CDR3 region has the DNA TGTGCCAGCTCACCAAGGACAGTTTCTAGCACAGATACGCAGTATTTT.

V usage is TRBV7-2 and J usage is TRBJ2-1; D gene ambiguous. The germline V gene has CDR1 SGHTA and CDR2 FQGNSA. Trimming removed 4 bases at V and 7 bases at J, with 11 bases between. The CDR3 runs 13 residues. This CDR3 reads CASSSLGPNEQFF. CDR3 nucleotides: TGTGCCAGCAGCTCCCTTGGGCCGAATGAGCAGTTCTTC.

With regard to this clone: The germline gene is not matched at one end of the junction; a read error may be the cause. The rearrangement uses TRBV7-8 and TRBJ2-3, with 8 nucleotides matching TRBD2. In germline, CDR1 is SGHVS, CDR2 FQNEAQ. The CDR3 length is 15 residues. The CDR3 nucleotides read TGTGCCAGCAGCCTAGCGGGCGGGGCCACAGATACGCAGTATTTT. This sequence encodes CASSLAGGATDTQYF.

The CDR3 bases are TGTGCCAGCAGCTTGGACAGTCCTAGCACAGATACGCAGTATTTT. The encoded protein is CASSLDSPSTDTQYF. The rearrangement uses TRBV5-4 and TRBJ2-3; D is unclear. Germline CDR1 is SGHNT and CDR2 is YYREEE (reference sequence). Trimming shortened V by 0 bases and J by 0 bases, and 8 bases separated the two germline ends. The CDR3 has 15 amino acids.

J is TRBJ2-7 and V is TRBV10-3, with 9 bases identical to TRBD2. The CDR3 totals 15 residues. Germline V gives CDR1 ENHRY, CDR2 SYGVKD. Trimming took 4 bases from V and 7 from J; bases not matched to a gene: 11. The CDR3 loop reads CAISGLPAGGQEQYF. The CDR3 DNA follows: TGTGCCATCAGTGGTCTGCCAGCGGGAGGACAAGAGCAGTACTTC.

The chain is built from TRBV5-4 and TRBJ2-2; possibly TRBD2 for D (6 bases). The V end lost 2 bases, the J end lost 5 bases, and 7 bases lay between the germline ends. The CDR3 spans 13 residues. The germline gives CDR1 SGHNT, CDR2 YYREEE (reference sequence). The CDR3 DNA is TGTGCCAGCAGCTTCGGGGGAACCGGGGAGCTGTTTTTT. Translating gives CASSFGGTGELFF.

The CDR3 sequence: CASSSGGAGTFF. CDR3 DNA sequence: TGTGCCAGCAGTTCGGGGGGCGCCGGGACTTTCTTT. This chain links TRBV28 with TRBJ1-1, with a tentative D call TRBD1 (6 bases). Germline values: CDR1 MDHEN, CDR2 SYDVKM. Trimming shortened V by 4 bases and J by 12 bases, and 15 bases separated the two germline ends. The CDR3 is 12 amino acids.

The genes are TRBV2 and TRBJ2-7; unclear D gene. The germline V and J ends were trimmed by 1 base and 0 bases, with 7 bases remaining between them. CDR3 length equals 14 residues. CDR1 is SNHLY and CDR2 is FYNNEI in the germline V gene. The CDR3 DNA sequence: TGTGCCAGCAGTGAAGTGAGGATCTCCTACGAGCAGTACTTC. The encoded protein is CASSEVRISYEQYF.

The chain uses TRBV11-2 and TRBJ1-1; 7 bases line up with TRBD1. There are 15 residues in the CDR3. Germline CDR1 reads SGHAT; CDR2 reads FQNNGV. V trimming: 5 bases; J trimming: 0 bases; junction bases outside the gene matches: 6. In DNA form, the CDR3 reads TGTGCCAGCAGCGGACGACAGGGACTGAACACTGAAGCTTTCTTT. It encodes CASSGRQGLNTEAFF.

This clone came up many times. In the same sample, other DNA sequences code for this CDR3. The V gene is TRBV19, the J gene TRBJ2-2, with D tentatively TRBD1 (5 bases). This CDR3 is 16 amino acids long. V was shortened by 3 bases and J by 0 bases, with 11 bases between the two germline ends. Germline values: CDR1 LNHDA, CDR2 SQIVND (reference sequence). CDR3 sequence: CASSILGAANTGELFF. For the CDR3, the DNA is TGTGCCAGTAGTATTTTAGGGGCCGCGAACACCGGGGAGCTGTTTTTT.

This chain links TRBV6-1 with TRBJ2-7; 9 nucleotides line up with TRBD1. The germline V gene has CDR1 MNHNS and CDR2 SASEGT. The V segment lost 3 bases and the J segment 5 bases; nucleotides outside the gene matches: 5. The CDR3 is made up of 14 amino acids. The CDR3 DNA reads as TGTGCCAGCAGTGAGACAGGGGGTTGGGACGAGCAGTACTTC. Its translation: CASSETGGWDEQYF.

The chain uses TRBV7-8 and TRBJ2-3; 11 bases are shared with TRBD1. From germline, CDR1 is SGHVS and CDR2 FQNEAQ. The CDR3 is 13 amino acids. Trimming removed 5 bases from V and 7 bases from J; junction bases left unmatched: 2. CDR3 sequence (DNA): TGTGCCAGCAGCCGGGACAGGGGGAATACGCAGTATTTT. This codes for CASSRDRGNTQYF.

The V gene is TRBV11-2, the J gene TRBJ2-5, with D unclear. The CDR3 runs 16 residues. V lost 7 bases and J 1 base, leaving 19 bases between the germline ends. Looked up from germline, CDR1 is SGHAT and CDR2 is FQNNGV. The CDR3 region is CASTRWAPRSQETQYF. Here the CDR3 DNA reads TGTGCCAGCACCAGATGGGCACCAAGATCCCAAGAGACCCAGTACTTC.

This rearrangement joins TRBV19 to TRBJ1-1; no definite D call. Trimming removed 10 bases at V and 3 bases at J, with 9 bases between. CDR1 LNHDA and CDR2 SQIVND come from the germline V gene (reference sequence). The CDR3 consists of 11 residues. The CDR3, as DNA: TGTGCCACGGGTGAGGACACTGAAGCTTTCTTT. Translated, it gives CATGEDTEAFF.

The V gene is TRBV19, the J gene TRBJ2-5; weak D call: TRBD1 (6 bases). V was shortened by 3 bases and J by 3 bases, with 14 bases between the two germline ends. In germline, CDR1 is LNHDA, CDR2 SQIVND (reference sequence). This CDR3 has 15 residues. CDR3 loop: CASSIQQGREETQYF. The CDR3 bases are TGTGCCAGTAGTATCCAACAGGGTAGGGAAGAGACCCAGTACTTC.

This chain connects TRBV21-1 to TRBJ1-2; the table's D call of TRBD1 was not tested on the DNA. TRBV21-1 is reported as a pseudogene. CDR3 length: 14 residues. The CDR3 bases are TGTGCCAGCAGCAGACAGGCATCGAGGTATGGCTACACCTTC. Encoded protein: CASSRQASRYGYTF.

The V call is TRBV25-1, the J call TRBJ2-7, with 7 bases fitting TRBD1. Germline V gene sequence: CDR1 MGHDK, CDR2 SYGVNS. The CDR3 contains 14 residues. V trimming: 1 base; J trimming: 2 bases; junction bases outside the gene matches: 2. The CDR3 region is CASSELGGPYEQYF. CDR3 DNA sequence: TGTGCCAGCAGTGAATTAGGGGGCCCCTACGAGCAGTACTTC.

This chain connects TRBV27 to TRBJ2-7, with 15 bases matching TRBD2. This CDR3 is 18 amino acids long. Germline CDR1 reads MNHEY; CDR2 reads SMNVEV (reference sequence). With V trimmed by 0 bases and J by 2 bases, 5 bases remained unmatched. The CDR3 protein is CASSLSGTSGGSTYEQYF. The CDR3 DNA sequence: TGTGCCAGCAGTTTATCGGGGACTAGCGGGGGGTCAACCTACGAGCAGTACTTC.

The chain links TRBV28 to TRBJ2-7, with no clear D. V lost 6 bases, J lost 5 bases, and 17 bases lay in between. The germline V gene has CDR1 MDHEN and CDR2 SYDVKM. The CDR3 totals 14 residues. The CDR3, as DNA: TGTGCCAGCAGCCCGCCCCATGGTGGAGACGAGCAGTACTTC. Translated, it gives CASSPPHGGDEQYF. Looking up the rest from reference TRBV28 and TRBJ2-7 gives the full variable domain: DVKVTQSSRYLVKRTGEKVFLECVQDMDHENMFWYRQDPGLGLRLIYFSYDVKMKEKGDIPEGYSVSREKKERFSLILESASTNQTSMYLCASSPPHGGDEQYFGPGTRLTVT.